This T cell receptor beta chain was captured in a study of cytomegalovirus exposure and HLA in healthy donors. Study-level findings and limits: Several of the most significant clusters were apparently associated with common viral pathogens in a later analysis.

A multiplex PCR was run with 60 Vbeta primers and 13 Jbeta primers. Clones were read by immunoSEQ multiplex PCR, and TCRdb kept only the in-frame ones, dropping some. The sample has 160,000 or so clones; approximately 80% are singletons. The CDR3 is 19 residues long. Germline V gene lookup returns CDR1 SGHRS and CDR2 YFSETQ. The ends lost 4 bases at V and 0 bases at J; junction bases unmatched: 14. Regarding this clone: The target antigen is unknown.

The sample comprised PBMCs. The receptor was isolated from a man aged 50-60 years in good health and CMV-seropositive. This chain uses TRBV5-1 with TRBJ1-3; 9 bases match TRBD1. The CDR3: CASSDPAPGTGSSGNTIYF. The CDR3 DNA reads TGCGCCAGCAGCGACCCGGCACCCGGGACAGGGAGCTCTGGAAACACCATATATTTT.